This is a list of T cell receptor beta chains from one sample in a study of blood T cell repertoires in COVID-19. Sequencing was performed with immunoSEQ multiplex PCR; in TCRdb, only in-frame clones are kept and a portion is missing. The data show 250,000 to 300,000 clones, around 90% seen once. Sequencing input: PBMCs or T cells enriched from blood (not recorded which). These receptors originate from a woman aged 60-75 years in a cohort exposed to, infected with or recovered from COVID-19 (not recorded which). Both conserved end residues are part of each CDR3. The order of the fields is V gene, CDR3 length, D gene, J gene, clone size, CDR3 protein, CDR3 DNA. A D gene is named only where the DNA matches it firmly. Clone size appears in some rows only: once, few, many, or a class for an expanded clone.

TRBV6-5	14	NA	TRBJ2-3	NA	CASSYVSVTDTQYF	TGTGCCAGCAGTTACGTTAGCGTCACAGATACGCAGTATTTT
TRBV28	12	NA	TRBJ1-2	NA	CASSFGVYGYTF	TGTGCCAGCAGTTTTGGAGTCTATGGCTACACCTTC
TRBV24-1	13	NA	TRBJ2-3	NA	CATRGHGTDTQYF	TGTGCCACCCGAGGACACGGAACAGATACGCAGTATTTT
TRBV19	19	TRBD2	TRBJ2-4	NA	CASSMGTSGRIRGKNIQYF	TGTGCCAGTAGTATGGGAACTAGCGGGAGAATCCGGGGCAAAAACATTCAGTACTTC
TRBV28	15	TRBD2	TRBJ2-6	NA	CASSSGHKGANVLTF	TGTGCCAGCTCTAGCGGACATAAGGGGGCCAACGTCCTGACTTTC
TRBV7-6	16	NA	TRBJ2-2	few	CASSLALSGERGELFF	TGTGCCAGCAGCTTAGCGCTTAGCGGAGAGAGGGGGGAGCTGTTTTTT
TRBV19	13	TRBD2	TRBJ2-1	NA	CASRASGTNEQFF	TGTGCCAGTAGGGCTAGCGGGACGAATGAGCAGTTCTTC
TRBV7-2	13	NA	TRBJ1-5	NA	CASSLGGSQPQHF	TGTGCCAGCAGCTTAGGCGGGAGTCAGCCCCAGCATTTT
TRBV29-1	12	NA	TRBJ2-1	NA	CSVEEDGDEQFF	TGCAGCGTTGAAGAGGACGGGGATGAGCAGTTCTTC
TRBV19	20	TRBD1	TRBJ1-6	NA	CASSIRGTGVRRTQNSPLHF	TGTGCCAGTAGTATCAGGGGGACAGGGGTTCGAAGGACGCAGAATTCACCCCTCCACTTT
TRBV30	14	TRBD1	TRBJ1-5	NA	CAWSVGTGGQPQHF	TGTGCCTGGAGTGTAGGGACAGGGGGTCAGCCCCAGCATTTT
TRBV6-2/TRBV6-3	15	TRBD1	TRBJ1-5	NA	CASSQPQGGNQPQHF	TGTGCCAGCAGCCAGCCCCAGGGGGGCAATCAGCCCCAGCATTTT
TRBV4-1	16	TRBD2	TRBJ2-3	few	CASSHWTSDSTDTQYF	TGCGCCAGCAGCCACTGGACTAGCGATAGCACAGATACGCAGTATTTT
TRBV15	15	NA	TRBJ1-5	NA	CATSREGFGNQPQHF	TGTGCCACCAGCAGAGAGGGCTTCGGCAATCAGCCCCAGCATTTT
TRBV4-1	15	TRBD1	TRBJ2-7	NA	CASSLGTGIGYEQYF	TGCGCCAGCAGCCTGGGGACAGGTATAGGGTACGAGCAGTACTTC
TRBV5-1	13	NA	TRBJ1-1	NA	CASSLDKNTEAFF	TGCGCCAGCAGCTTGGACAAGAACACTGAAGCTTTCTTT
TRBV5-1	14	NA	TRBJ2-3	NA	CASSLGDSTDTQYF	TGCGCCAGCAGCTTGGGGGACTCCACAGATACGCAGTATTTT
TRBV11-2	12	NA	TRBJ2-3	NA	CASSLYEDTQYF	TGTGCCAGCAGCTTATATGAGGATACGCAGTATTTT
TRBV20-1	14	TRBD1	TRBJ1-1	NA	CSASKPTGVGEAFF	TGCAGTGCTAGTAAACCTACAGGGGTAGGTGAAGCTTTCTTT
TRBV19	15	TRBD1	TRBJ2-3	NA	CASSTPIDREDTQYF	TGTGCCAGTAGTACGCCCATCGACAGGGAAGATACGCAGTATTTT
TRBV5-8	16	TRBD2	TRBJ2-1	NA	CASSLRASGRVNEQFF	TGTGCCAGCAGCTTGCGAGCTAGCGGGAGGGTAAATGAGCAGTTCTTC
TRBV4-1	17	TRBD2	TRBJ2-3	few	CASSQTTSGRGTDTQYF	TGCGCCAGCAGCCAAACTACTAGCGGGAGGGGTACAGATACGCAGTATTTT
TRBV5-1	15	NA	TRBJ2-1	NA	CASSELSGEYNEQFF	TGCGCCAGCAGCGAATTGTCGGGGGAGTACAATGAGCAGTTCTTC
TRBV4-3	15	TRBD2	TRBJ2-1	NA	CASSTGLAGLNEQFF	TGCGCCAGCAGCACGGGACTAGCGGGCCTCAATGAGCAGTTCTTC
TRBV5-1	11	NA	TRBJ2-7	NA	CASKAGYEQYF	TGCGCCAGCAAGGCAGGCTACGAGCAGTACTTC